This TCR beta chain comes out of a study of cytomegalovirus exposure and HLA in healthy donors. This clone was seen once. Its antigen is not identified. V was pared by 0 bases and J by 4 bases, with 6 bases between. In germline, CDR1 is MNHEY, CDR2 SVGAGI. This CDR3 region has 13 residues. Findings and limits, study-wide: Highest at DRB1 and lowest at HLA-C, TCR association rates differed among HLA loci in a later analysis.

The PCR made use of 60 Vbeta and 13 Jbeta primers. Libraries were prepared by immunoSEQ multiplex PCR; TCRdb keeps only in-frame clonotypes and omits some of them. Counted here are 270,000 or so clones, approximately 91% occurring once; the ten biggest clones make up about 1.8%. The specimen sequenced was PBMCs. V gene TRBV6-5 combines with J gene TRBJ1-2; D gene uncertain. This sequence was found in a girl aged 2 to 10 in good health and CMV-seronegative. The CDR3 region is CASSYSTGYGYTF. CDR3 DNA sequence: TGTGCCAGCAGTTACTCAACGGGCTATGGCTACACCTTC.